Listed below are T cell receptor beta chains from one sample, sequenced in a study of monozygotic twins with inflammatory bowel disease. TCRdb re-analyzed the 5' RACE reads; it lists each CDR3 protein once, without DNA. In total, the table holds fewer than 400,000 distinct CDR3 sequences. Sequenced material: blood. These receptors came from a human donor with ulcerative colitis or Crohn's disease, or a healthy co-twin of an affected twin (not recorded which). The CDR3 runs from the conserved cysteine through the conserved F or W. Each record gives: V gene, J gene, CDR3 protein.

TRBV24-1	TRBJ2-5	CATSPRQQETQYF
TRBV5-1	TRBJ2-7	CASSPGAIYEQYF
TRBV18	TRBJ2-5	CASSPSLGQYF
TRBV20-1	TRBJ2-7	CSARDGGSLTYEQYF
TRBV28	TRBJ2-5	CASSLLGVDETQYF
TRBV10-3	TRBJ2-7	CATGTAGYEQYF
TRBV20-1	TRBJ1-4	CSARDPSGTNEKLFF
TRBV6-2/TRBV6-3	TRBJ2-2	CASSYLASSTNTGELFF
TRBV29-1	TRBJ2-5	CSVEGGVETQYF
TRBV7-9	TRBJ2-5	CASSIGTLSKETQYF
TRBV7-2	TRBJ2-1	CASSLGHGKTYNEQFF
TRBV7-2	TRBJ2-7	CASSLELAGGPYEQYF
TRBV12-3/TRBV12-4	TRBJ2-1	CASRAAGRGYNEQFF
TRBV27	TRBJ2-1	CASSLGDYPNEQFF
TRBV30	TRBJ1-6	CAWSRDRGSSPLHF